This TCR beta chain is from a study of blood T cells in healthy people across ages. Ten or more counts support this clonotype. No antigen is known for it. Germline CDR1 and CDR2: SGHRS and YFSETQ. V dropped 4 bases and J dropped 8; count of bases not matched to a gene: 0. The CDR3 runs 11 residues. General study points: Unsorted PBMCs blocked a conclusive comparison of naive and antigen-experienced cells.

Primers used in a second PCR of about 6 to 11 cycles were a sample-barcoded 5' primer and a J-beta primer mix. TCRdb reprocessed the 5' RACE reads via MiXCR and lists one record per CDR3 protein. The sample consists of 1.6 million or so distinct CDR3 sequences, 34% of them appearing once. This receptor was taken from a woman in her 30s in good health. The chain carries TRBV5-1 and TRBJ2-1; 7 bases match TRBD2. Material: blood. The CDR3, as DNA: TGCGCCAGCAGCACTAGCGATGAGCAGTTCTTC. This gives the protein CASSTSDEQFF.